This T cell receptor (beta chain) was profiled in a study of neoadjuvant anti-PD-1 for oral cavity cancer (dated by TCRdb to the early 2020s). Regarding the research as a whole: Before undergoing curative-intent surgical resection, most patients got three to four biweekly nivolumab doses at 3 mg/kg. For patients who did not progress, a fourth nivolumab dose was given around day 43, followed by definitive surgical resection on days 50-56. Under RECIST 1.1, a patient counted as a responder if showing complete response, partial response or stable disease, and as a non-responder if showing progression. The parent correlative cohort had about 11 patients and a response rate of roughly 34%. Findings and caveats that apply to the study as a whole: Greater tumor shrinkage was correlated with larger post-treatment sizes of preexisting intratumoral clones, suggesting that expansion of preexisting clones contributed to response. A higher pretreatment blood Treg/Th17 ratio correlated with both higher pretreatment blood TCRbeta clonality and lower post-treatment tumor TCRbeta clonality. TCR analyses included only a few patients per response group, and the authors called for larger cohorts for validation.

Sample time point, as interpreted from the label and publication: after neoadjuvant nivolumab, at surgical resection. The patients had newly diagnosed stage II-IVA oral cavity squamous cell carcinoma and had not received any prior systemic or radiation treatment. The cohort was composed of patients with HPV-negative, locally advanced oral cavity squamous cell carcinoma. The samples were obtained from a longitudinal correlative study of a single-arm phase II trial testing neoadjuvant nivolumab in oral cavity squamous cell carcinoma. Subject-matched pre- and post-treatment PBMCs and tumors from three responders and three non-responders underwent genomic DNA-based TCRbeta sequencing. Genomic DNA was isolated from tumor tissue using the Maxwell RSC DNA from Tissue kit. For survey sequencing, tumor libraries mostly used 4.5 to 6 ug of input genomic DNA, with two replicates for each sample. The immunoSEQ hsTCRbeta kit was used to prepare TCRbeta libraries, following the manufacturer's instructions. The finished libraries were brought together in one pool at around 3.1 nM, which was then read using an Illumina NovaSeq 6000 S4 flow cell. Per the authors' processing: The immunoSEQ Analyzer handled quality control and preprocessing of the raw data. The analysis was restricted to productive rearrangements, with each unique CDR3 amino acid sequence defining a clonotype. Repertoire clonality was estimated as the Gini-Simpson index, which was calculated using the R package tcR. Student's t test was used to compare Gini indices, while Pearson correlation assessed associations with tumor size change. Entries here come from immuneACCESS through TCRdb and include only in-frame sequences with V and J called. Some clones fail to appear in such tables; in the studies checked, an unresolved V gene covers under half of the shortfall, and the cause of the remainder is unknown. V, J and clone size reflect that table, while D and trimming were determined from the DNA. Counted in this sample were fewer than 25,000 clones; 45% of them appeared once. The ten largest clones take up approximately 40% of the sample.

For this clone: No antigen is known for it. No base qualities exist here, and no much larger clone lies one base off it.

The receptor was isolated from a person aged 35-79 years with oral cavity squamous cell carcinoma. The sample in question was tumor tissue, obtained after nivolumab (anti-PD-1) treatment.

The DNA reads as follows: TGTGCCAGCAGCGCTGGAGGGAAACGGAATGAGCAGTTCTTC. Its translation reads: CASSAGGKRNEQFF. This chain joins TRBV7-3 to TRBJ2-1; TRBD2 is possibly the D segment (6 matching bases). The trim is 5 bases for V and 7 bases for J, with a gap of 15 bases between the germline ends. CDR1 and CDR2 (SGHTA, FQGTGA) derive from the germline V gene. The CDR3 has 14 amino acids, counting the end cysteine and phenylalanine. Of the read, only the CDR3 DNA is kept; its 42 bases are in frame from base 1. Beyond the CDR3, the reference TRBV7-3 and TRBJ2-1 genes provide the residues; the full variable domain reads: GAGVSQTPSNKVTEKGKYVELRCDPISGHTALYWYRQSLGQGPEFLIYFQGTGAADDSGLPNDRFFAVRPEGSVSTLKIQRTERGDSAVYLCASSAGGKRNEQFFGPGTRLTVL.